The sequence of this T cell receptor (beta chain) was determined in a study of blood T cell repertoires in COVID-19. In the study overall: Acute and convalescent COVID-19 samples came from the United States, Italy and Spain.

Trimming removed 4 bases from V and 2 bases from J; junction bases left unmatched: 2. This CDR3 is built from 15 residues. Germline-derived CDR1 and CDR2 are MNHEY and SVGAGI. The repertoire was sequenced with immunoSEQ multiplex PCR; TCRdb's copy has only in-frame clones and lacks some. The table records around 260,000 clones, 90% to 95% of them present only once. The Seattle patients joined while their infection was active and were tracked longitudinally afterward. This clonotype was sampled from a woman aged 25 to 45 with COVID-19, enrolled during active disease. The rearrangement joins TRBV6-5 to TRBJ2-3; 11 nucleotides line up with TRBD2. Material: peripheral blood. CDR3 in DNA: TGTGCCAGCAGTTGTAGCGGGAGGGCCACAGATACGCAGTATTTT. Translation: CASSCSGRATDTQYF.